Each of the 8 T cell receptor beta chains below was sequenced from the same sample in a study of blood T cell repertoires in COVID-19. Libraries were prepared by immunoSEQ multiplex PCR; TCRdb keeps only in-frame clonotypes and omits some of them. This table holds 200,000 or so clones, 80% to 90% found once. Material: peripheral blood. The receptors shown here come from a woman of 80 years or more with COVID-19, enrolled during active disease.

This chain uses TRBV18 with TRBJ2-1, with D possibly matching TRBD2 (5 bases). This CDR3 is 13 amino acids long. The V and J ends lost 2 bases and 5 bases respectively, with 7 bases between them. Looked up from germline, CDR1 is KGHSH and CDR2 is LQKENI. CDR3 amino acids: CASSPGLNNEQFF. In DNA, the CDR3 is TGTGCCAGCTCACCAGGACTTAACAATGAGCAGTTCTTC.

The rearrangement joins TRBV4-2 to TRBJ2-1, with D perhaps matching TRBD2 (5 bases). Germline lookup yields CDR1 LGHNA and CDR2 YNFKEQ. This CDR3 has 14 residues. The V gene lost 0 bases and the J gene lost 6 bases, with 9 bases spanning the gap. For the CDR3, the DNA is TGTGCCAGCAGCCAAGAGTTAGCGCGCAATGAGCAGTTCTTC. It specifies CASSQELARNEQFF.

The rearrangement uses TRBV19 and TRBJ2-7; D is perhaps TRBD1 (10 bases). The CDR3 is 15 residues long. Trimming left V 6 bases short and J 4 bases short, with 19 bases between. Germline V gives CDR1 LNHDA, CDR2 SQIVND (reference sequence). CDR3 coding DNA: TGTGCCAGTAGCTCGCGGGGGGGACAGGGGTACGAGCAGTACTTC. This sequence encodes CASSSRGGQGYEQYF.

J is TRBJ2-1 and V is TRBV9; 10 bases line up with TRBD2. V lost 0 bases and J lost 8; bases outside the gene matches: 14. CDR3 length: 18 residues. Per the germline V gene, CDR1 is SGDLS and CDR2 is YYNGEE. DNA of the CDR3: TGTGCCAGCAGCGTAGCTTACGCAGCGGGAGGGCCAATGGATGAGCAGTTCTTC. This translates into CASSVAYAAGGPMDEQFF. The full variable domain, completed using reference TRBV9 and TRBJ2-1, is DSGVTQTPKHLITATGQRVTLRCSPRSGDLSVYWYQQSLDQGLQFLIQYYNGEERAKGNILERFSAQQFPDLHSELNLSSLELGDSALYFCASSVAYAAGGPMDEQFFGPGTRLTVL.

This clone has more than one count but fewer than ten. The genes are TRBV5-5 and TRBJ1-1, with unresolved D. The CDR3 consists of 13 residues. Trimming took 4 bases from V and 2 from J, leaving 9 bases between them. Germline V gives CDR1 SGHKS, CDR2 YYEKEE (reference sequence). CDR3 coding DNA: TGTGCCAGCAGCGCTTACACAAACACTGAAGCTTTCTTT. Protein: CASSAYTNTEAFF.

This clone was seen only once. The chain uses TRBV11-3 and TRBJ2-7, with 7 bases lining up with TRBD1. V shed 0 bases and J 1 base; nucleotides not matched to a gene: 6. CDR3 length equals 16 residues. Germline V lookup: CDR1 SGHNT, CDR2 YENEEA. The DNA of the CDR3 is TGTGCCAGCAGCTTAGATCAGGCCAGGGGGTCCTACGAGCAGTACTTC. Protein product: CASSLDQARGSYEQYF.

The chain has TRBV16 and TRBJ2-7; 7 nucleotides align to TRBD1. This CDR3 comprises 15 residues. With V trimmed by 5 bases and J by 0 bases, 7 bases remained unmatched. Germline CDR1 reads KGHSY; CDR2 reads FQNENV. The CDR3 sequence is CASSFTGTASYEQYF. The CDR3 DNA reads TGTGCCAGCAGCTTCACTGGGACAGCCTCCTACGAGCAGTACTTC.

The chain uses TRBV6-5 and TRBJ2-1; perhaps TRBD2 as D (6 bases). Trimming left V 2 bases short and J 6 bases short, with 17 bases between. This CDR3 has 16 amino acids. The germline CDR1 and CDR2 sequences are MNHEY and SVGAGI. CDR3 sequence (DNA): TGTGCCAGCAGTTACATGTCCGGGACTGGCGTCAATGAGCAGTTCTTC. Its translation: CASSYMSGTGVNEQFF.